The 25 T cell receptor beta chains below were found in one sample sequenced in a study of T cells in Graves' hyperthyroidism and ophthalmopathy. Template material for amplifying TCR beta CDR3 regions consisted of RNA transcripts. HTBI primers were the set used in a first-round RT-PCR of the TCR CDR3. TCRdb analysed the multiplex PCR reads with MiXCR anew, one entry per CDR3 protein. The sample holds roughly 380,000 distinct CDR3 sequences; 15% to 20% are singletons and the top ten take about 16%. Material: blood. These receptors were collected from a woman in her 40s with Graves' ophthalmopathy.

The chain carries TRBV4-1 and TRBJ2-7; D might be TRBD2 (6 bases). From germline, CDR1 is MGHRA and CDR2 YSYEKL. The CDR3 totals 16 residues. V was cut by 0 bases and J by 3 bases, with 15 bases left in between. In DNA, the CDR3 is TGCGCCAGCAGCCAAGATTCTAGTCGGGGGTACTACGAGCAGTACTTC. Translating it yields CASSQDSSRGYYEQYF.

This clonotype was detected many times. A much larger clone differs by one base, so this may be a read error. This chain links TRBV6-1 with TRBJ2-5; TRBD2 matches 9 bases. Germline V gene lookup returns CDR1 MNHNS and CDR2 SASEGT. The CDR3 consists of 16 residues. CDR3 coding DNA: TGTGCCGGCAGGCTAAGGTCGCTAGCGGGAATAGAGACCCAGTACTTC. This sequence encodes CAGRLRSLAGIETQYF.

A word on this clonotype: A read error may produce the germline difference seen at one junction end. The J gene is TRBJ1-5, the V gene TRBV30; D is perhaps TRBD1 (5 bases). CDR3 length: 14 residues. Germline loops: CDR1 GTSNPN, CDR2 SVGIG (reference sequence). The DNA of the CDR3 is TGTGCCTGGAGGGGACTGGGAAGCAATCAGCCCCAGCGTTTT. It is translated as CAWRGLGSNQPQRF.

This clonotype was observed at least ten times. The J gene is TRBJ2-7, the V gene TRBV6-1; D might be TRBD1 or TRBD2, each matching 5 bases. Deletions cut 1 base from V and 3 bases from J, with 10 bases between. The CDR3 spans 14 residues. Germline-derived CDR1 and CDR2 are MNHNS and SASEGT. The CDR3 DNA follows: TGTGCCAGCAGTGAAGGTGGGGGAAACTACGAGCAGTACTTC. As protein: CASSEGGGNYEQYF.

This clonotype was seen ten or more times. The rearrangement uses TRBV12-3 or TRBV12-4 and TRBJ1-5, with D perhaps TRBD1 (5 bases). V lost 3 bases to trimming and J lost 4 bases, with 10 bases between them. The CDR3 spans 14 residues. The CDR3 loop reads CASSFGAGNQPQHF. The CDR3 DNA reads as TGTGCCAGCAGTTTTGGGGCAGGTAATCAGCCCCAGCATTTT.

This chain connects TRBV12-3 or TRBV12-4 to TRBJ2-7; tentatively, D is TRBD1 or TRBD2 (6 bases each). The CDR3 is 13 amino acids. The V gene lost 8 bases and the J gene lost 4 bases, with 15 bases spanning the gap. The CDR3 DNA follows: TGTGCCAGCGGGCGTGGGGGGACATACGAGCAGTACTTC. Protein sequence: CASGRGGTYEQYF.

In its sample, this clonotype was seen many times. This sequence may be a read error, since a much larger clone differs from it by one base. This rearrangement joins TRBV28 to TRBJ2-7; D ambiguous. In germline, CDR1 is MDHEN, CDR2 SYDVKM. This CDR3 spans 11 amino acids. The CDR3 DNA follows: TGTGTCAGCGCACGTGCCTACGAGCAGTACTTC. This translates into CVSARAYEQYF.

This clonotype was recorded many times. This chain uses TRBV6-2 or TRBV6-3 with TRBJ1-5; 8 bases line up with TRBD1. Losses at the gene ends were 5 bases for V and 9 bases for J; bases not matched to a gene: 9. Germline values: CDR1 MNHEY, CDR2 SVGEGT. The CDR3 runs 14 residues. CDR3 loop: CASSRGQAGGPQHF. CDR3 DNA: TGTGCCAGCAGTAGGGGACAGGCCGGCGGGCCCCAGCATTTT.

This clonotype was seen many times. The V and J genes are TRBV27 and TRBJ1-1, with D tentatively TRBD1 (6 bases). The germline V gene has CDR1 MNHEY and CDR2 SMNVEV (reference sequence). The CDR3 runs 16 residues. The V gene lost 1 base and the J gene lost 0 bases, with 12 bases spanning the gap. CDR3 loop: CASSLWSGAMNTEAFF. The CDR3, as DNA: TGTGCCAGCAGTTTATGGTCGGGGGCCATGAACACTGAAGCTTTCTTT.

This clonotype has only one observation. The chain has TRBV6-2 or TRBV6-3 and TRBJ2-6, with TRBD1 matching 11 bases. J was trimmed by 0 bases and V by 5 bases; bases with no gene match: 9. This CDR3 is 19 amino acids long. CDR1 MNHEY and CDR2 SVGEGT come from the germline V gene. The DNA for the CDR3 is TGTGCCAGCAGTAACCCGGGACAGGGGGTGTTCTCTGGGGCCAACGTCCTGACTTTC. This sequence encodes CASSNPGQGVFSGANVLTF.

At least ten counts were recorded for this clonotype. The chain joins TRBV12-3 or TRBV12-4 to TRBJ2-5; no reliable D call. The CDR3 totals 15 residues. V lost 0 bases, J lost 0 bases, and 8 bases lay in between. This CDR3 reads CASSLAGSYQETQYF. The CDR3, as DNA: TGTGCCAGCAGTTTAGCGGGGTCGTACCAAGAGACCCAGTACTTC.

This clonotype was counted many times. The chain recombines TRBV10-2 with TRBJ2-7; 7 positions match TRBD1. Per the germline V gene, CDR1 is WSHSY and CDR2 is SAAADI. The CDR3 sequence is 13 residues long. Trimming took 4 bases from V and 3 from J; bases not matched to a gene: 3. The CDR3 sequence is CASSGRDSYEQYF. CDR3 nucleotides: TGCGCCAGCAGTGGCCGGGACAGCTACGAGCAGTACTTC.

V usage is TRBV6-9 and J usage is TRBJ2-7; D not certain. The ends were cut back, 6 bases at V and 12 bases at J, with 24 bases in the middle. The CDR3 covers 14 residues. Germline V lookup: CDR1 MNHGY, CDR2 SVAAGI. CDR3 in DNA: TGTGCCAGCAGAATAACGGACCATAATTTCCGCACGTACTTC. Translation: CASRITDHNFRTYF.

Ten or more counts support this clonotype. The chain carries TRBV7-2 and TRBJ2-7; D is tentatively TRBD1 or TRBD2 (6 bases each). Germline lookup yields CDR1 SGHTA and CDR2 FQGNSA. V was pared by 1 base and J by 2 bases, with 15 bases between. The CDR3 has 16 residues. DNA of the CDR3: TGTGCCAGCAGCTTAGTAGGGGGGAAAAACACCTACGAGCAGTACTTC. Protein sequence: CASSLVGGKNTYEQYF.

Notes on this clonotype: Given a much more abundant clone one base away, this may be a read error. This is likely a read error, given that the CDR3 carries no conserved phenylalanine or tryptophan at its end. The CDR3 DNA sequence: TGTGCCAGTTACCGGGACAGGGGGGCTCCGGGCACCGGGGAGCTGTTTCTT. Encoded protein: CASYRDRGAPGTGELFL. This chain connects TRBV19 to TRBJ2-2; 11 bases fit TRBD1. Per the germline V gene, CDR1 is LNHDA and CDR2 is SQIVND (reference sequence). The CDR3 totals 17 residues. With 8 bases clipped from V and 4 bases from J, the junction kept 12 bases outside the gene matches.

The chain is built from TRBV28 and TRBJ2-7; D is unclear. Germline V gene data show CDR1 as MDHEN and CDR2 as SYDVKM. Deletions cut 5 bases from V and 2 bases from J, with 13 bases between. The CDR3 extends over 14 amino acids. The CDR3 spells CASSLSDRPYEQYF. DNA for the CDR3: TGTGCCAGCAGTCTCTCCGACCGTCCCTACGAGCAGTACTTC.

The chain couples TRBV6-5 to TRBJ2-7, with a weak D call TRBD1 (6 bases). V gave up 2 bases and J gave up 4 bases, with 9 bases separating them. Germline V gene data show CDR1 as MNHEY and CDR2 as SVGAGI. The CDR3 length is 13 residues. The CDR3, as DNA: TGTGCCAGCAGTTACAAGGGGGAATACGAGCAGTACTTC. Amino acids: CASSYKGEYEQYF.

To note about this clonotype: A much larger clone is a single base away; this may be a read error. This sequence joins TRBV6-5 and TRBJ2-7; the match to TRBD2 covers 7 bases. Germline V gene sequence: CDR1 MNHEY, CDR2 SVGAGI. Trimming took 2 bases from V and 4 from J; bases not matched to a gene: 5. The CDR3 is 14 residues long. CDR3 in amino acids: CASSYGRDSYEQYF. The CDR3 coding sequence is TGTGCCAGCAGTTACGGGAGGGATTCGTACGAGCAGTACTTC.

This clonotype was seen a few times. The CDR3: CASSQVSDSTEAFF. CDR3 in DNA: TGTGCCAGCAGCCAAGTTTCGGACAGCACTGAAGCTTTCTTT. The rearrangement links TRBV4-2 to TRBJ1-1; TRBD1 is a possible D gene (6 bases). This CDR3 is built from 14 residues. Trimming took off 1 base at V and 4 bases at J, with 10 bases between the two ends. Germline lookup yields CDR1 LGHNA and CDR2 YNFKEQ.

The V and J genes are TRBV6-5 and TRBJ2-7, with 12 positions matching TRBD2. Looked up from germline, CDR1 is MNHEY and CDR2 is SVGAGI. This CDR3 region has 15 residues. The ends lost 0 bases at V and 5 bases at J; junction bases unmatched: 2. CDR3 DNA: TGTGCCAGCAGTTACTCGAGACTAGCGGGAGACGAGCAGTACTTC. This sequence encodes CASSYSRLAGDEQYF.

This clonotype was seen repeatedly, ten times or more. The chain carries TRBV30 and TRBJ1-5; tentative D call: TRBD1 (5 bases). V lost 7 bases to trimming and J lost 7 bases, with 11 bases between them. Per germline, CDR1 GTSNPN and CDR2 SVGIG (reference sequence). The CDR3 runs to 11 residues. In DNA form, the CDR3 reads TGTGCCTATGGTAGGGGCCAGCCCCAGCATTTT. Translating it yields CAYGRGQPQHF.

This clonotype was recorded at least ten times. The CDR3 sequence is CSGQGQGNEQYF. The CDR3 coding sequence is TGCAGCGGGCAGGGACAGGGTAATGAGCAGTACTTC. The chain carries TRBV29-1 and TRBJ2-7, with 9 bases matching TRBD1. Germline lookup yields CDR1 SQVTM and CDR2 ANQGSEA. V lost 7 bases to trimming and J lost 7 bases; unmatched junction nucleotides: 8. The CDR3 sequence is 12 residues long.

This clonotype has at least ten counts. V usage is TRBV27 and J usage is TRBJ1-2, with D hard to call. Germline loops: CDR1 MNHEY, CDR2 SMNVEV (reference sequence). V was clipped by 5 bases and J by 4 bases, with 11 bases between them. This CDR3 is built from 13 residues. This CDR3 is CASSQGISYGYTF. CDR3 sequence (DNA): TGTGCCAGCAGTCAAGGCATTAGCTATGGCTACACCTTC.

The chain has TRBV18 and TRBJ1-5; 8 positions agree with TRBD1. The CDR3 runs to 17 residues. Germline CDR1 is KGHSH and CDR2 is LQKENI. Trimming removed 4 bases from V and 5 bases from J; junction bases left unmatched: 13. The CDR3 region is CASSQVQGVGTHQPQHF. The CDR3 DNA reads as TGTGCCAGCTCACAGGTACAGGGGGTCGGGACCCATCAGCCCCAGCATTTT.

This clonotype was seen at least ten times. The junction differs from germline at one of its ends, possibly a read error. This chain uses TRBV25-1 with TRBJ1-1; 10 bases map to TRBD1. CDR1 and CDR2 from the germline V gene are MGHDK and SYGVNS. This CDR3 has 18 residues. The CDR3 coding sequence is TGTGCCGGCAGTGAACAGATGGGGACAGGGGATTCGTACACTGAAGCTTTCTTT. This translates into CAGSEQMGTGDSYTEAFF.